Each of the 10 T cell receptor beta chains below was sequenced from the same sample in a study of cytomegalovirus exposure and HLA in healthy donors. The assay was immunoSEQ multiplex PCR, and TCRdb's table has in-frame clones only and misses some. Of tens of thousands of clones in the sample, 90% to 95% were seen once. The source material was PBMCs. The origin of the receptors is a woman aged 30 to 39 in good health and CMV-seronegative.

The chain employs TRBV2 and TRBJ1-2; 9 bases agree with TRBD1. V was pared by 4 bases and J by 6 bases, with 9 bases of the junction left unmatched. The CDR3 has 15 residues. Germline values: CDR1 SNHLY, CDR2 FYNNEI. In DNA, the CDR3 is TGTGCCAGCAGTGGGGGCGGACAGGGGCGAAATGGCTACACCTTC. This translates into CASSGGGQGRNGYTF.

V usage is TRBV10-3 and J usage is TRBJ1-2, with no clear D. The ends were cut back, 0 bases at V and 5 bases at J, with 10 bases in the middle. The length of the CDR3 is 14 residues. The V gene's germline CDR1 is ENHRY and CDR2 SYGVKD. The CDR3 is CAISESGRSYGYTF. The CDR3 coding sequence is TGTGCCATCAGTGAGTCTGGCAGAAGTTATGGCTACACCTTC.

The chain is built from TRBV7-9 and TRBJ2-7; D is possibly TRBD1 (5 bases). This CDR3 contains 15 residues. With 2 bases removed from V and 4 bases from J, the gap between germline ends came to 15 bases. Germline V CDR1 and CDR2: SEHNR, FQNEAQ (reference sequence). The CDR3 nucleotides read TGTGCCAGCAGCTTATATGCAGGGTTCAGTTACGAGCAGTACTTC. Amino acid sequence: CASSLYAGFSYEQYF.

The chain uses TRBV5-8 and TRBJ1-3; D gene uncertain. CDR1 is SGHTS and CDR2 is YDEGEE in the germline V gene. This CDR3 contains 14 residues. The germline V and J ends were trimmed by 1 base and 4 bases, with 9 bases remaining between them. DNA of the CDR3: TGTGCCAGCAGCTTGCAGGTGTTGGGAAACACCATATATTTT. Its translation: CASSLQVLGNTIYF.

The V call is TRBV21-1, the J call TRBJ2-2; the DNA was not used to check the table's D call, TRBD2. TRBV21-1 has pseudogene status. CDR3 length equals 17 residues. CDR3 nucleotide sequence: TGTGCCAGCAGCAAAGATGGTTTCGGGGAGGTCACCGGGGAGCTGTTTTTT. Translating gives CASSKDGFGEVTGELFF.

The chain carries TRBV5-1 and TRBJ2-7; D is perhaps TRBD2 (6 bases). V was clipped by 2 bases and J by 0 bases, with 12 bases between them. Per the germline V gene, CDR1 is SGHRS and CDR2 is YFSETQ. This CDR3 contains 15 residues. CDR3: CASSFSGTTSYEQYF. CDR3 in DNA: TGCGCCAGCAGCTTTAGCGGAACCACCTCCTACGAGCAGTACTTC.

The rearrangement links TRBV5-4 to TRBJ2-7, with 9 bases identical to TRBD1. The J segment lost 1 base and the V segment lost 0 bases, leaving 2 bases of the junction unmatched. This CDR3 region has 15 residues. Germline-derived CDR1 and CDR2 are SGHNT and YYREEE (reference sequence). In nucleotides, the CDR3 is TGTGCCAGCAGCTTGGCAGGGACAGGGTCCTACGAGCAGTACTTC. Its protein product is CASSLAGTGSYEQYF.

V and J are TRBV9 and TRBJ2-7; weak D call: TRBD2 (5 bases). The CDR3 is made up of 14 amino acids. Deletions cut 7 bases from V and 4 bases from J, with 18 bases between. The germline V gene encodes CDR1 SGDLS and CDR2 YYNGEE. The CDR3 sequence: CASGSESGDYEQYF. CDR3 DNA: TGTGCCAGCGGGTCCGAAAGCGGCGATTACGAGCAGTACTTC.

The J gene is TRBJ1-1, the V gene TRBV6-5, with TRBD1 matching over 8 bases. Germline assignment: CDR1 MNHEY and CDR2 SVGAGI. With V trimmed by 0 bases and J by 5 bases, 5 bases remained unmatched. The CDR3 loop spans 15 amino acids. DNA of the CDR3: TGTGCCAGCAGTTACTCAGGACAGGGAAGGACTGAAGCTTTCTTT. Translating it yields CASSYSGQGRTEAFF.

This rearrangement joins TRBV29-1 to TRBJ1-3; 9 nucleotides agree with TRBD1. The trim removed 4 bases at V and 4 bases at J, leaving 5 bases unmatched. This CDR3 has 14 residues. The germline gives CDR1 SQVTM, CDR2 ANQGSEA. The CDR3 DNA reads TGCAGCGTTGCAGACAGGGGGTTGGGAAACACCATATATTTT. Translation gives CSVADRGLGNTIYF.